This T cell receptor (beta chain) comes out of a study of blood T cells in healthy people across ages. Regarding the study as a whole: PBMCs were not sorted, which prevented a conclusive comparison of naive versus antigen-experienced cells. One million T cells yielded diversity estimates that were considered underestimates.

Comment on this clonotype: Antigen unknown. Since a much larger clone is just one base distant, this may be a read error.

For the second PCR, which ran for about 7 to 12 cycles, a sample-barcoded 5' primer and a J-beta primer mix were used. TCRdb re-derived calls from the 5' RACE reads in MiXCR, one entry per CDR3 protein. This sample has about 810,000 distinct CDR3 sequences, with around 36% found just once. Caucasian, healthy and from Russia, the donors were aged between about 6 and 90. Isolation per sample recovered at least 7 million PBMCs. Trimming cost V 4 bases and J 8 bases, with 17 bases left between them. The CDR3 length is 14 residues. Sequencing was carried out using blood. The rearrangement links TRBV12-3 or TRBV12-4 to TRBJ1-2; possibly TRBD1 for D (5 bases). The TCR was taken from a young man in good health. The CDR3 protein is CASSWGELSLGYTF. The CDR3 DNA sequence: TGTGCCAGCAGTTGGGGCGAACTGTCATTGGGCTACACCTTC.